One sample yielded the 13 T cell receptor beta chains listed below, sequenced in a study of blood T cell repertoires in COVID-19. Clones were read by immunoSEQ multiplex PCR, and TCRdb kept only the in-frame ones, dropping some. The table lists approximately 190,000 clones, 60% to 80% of them singletons. The sequenced sample consisted of peripheral blood. The receptors originated from a man aged 60 to 69 with active or convalescent COVID-19.

This clone was detected once. V gene TRBV6-4 combines with J gene TRBJ2-7; D perhaps matches TRBD2 (6 bases). Trimming stripped 8 bases from V and 2 bases from J, with 22 bases between. CDR1 and CDR2 (germline): MRHNA, SNTAGT. The CDR3 length is 16 residues. The CDR3 DNA reads TGTGCCAGCGGGGGTAATGGTCGGGAGATGGCCTACGAGCAGTACTTC. This translates into CASGGNGREMAYEQYF.

This clone was detected only once. J is TRBJ2-1 and V is TRBV4-2; 13 bases are a match to TRBD2. Germline V gene data show CDR1 as LGHNA and CDR2 as YNFKEQ. The J segment lost 4 bases and the V segment lost 4 bases, leaving 4 bases of the junction unmatched. The CDR3 is made up of 16 amino acids. CDR3 DNA sequence: TGTGCCAGCAGCCGCCAACTAGCGGGGGGGTACAATGAGCAGTTCTTC. Translation: CASSRQLAGGYNEQFF.

The sample holds one count of this clone. The genes are TRBV10-2 and TRBJ1-5; no reliable D call. V lost 3 bases and J 0 bases, leaving 6 bases between the germline ends. The CDR3 covers 14 residues. The germline CDR1 and CDR2 sequences are WSHSY and SAAADI. The CDR3 DNA sequence: TGCGCCAGCAGTGACCCGGGTAGCAATCAGCCCCAGCATTTT. This codes for CASSDPGSNQPQHF.

This chain links TRBV6-2 or TRBV6-3 with TRBJ2-1; 9 bases match TRBD2. V lost 4 bases and J lost 8; bases outside the gene matches: 9. Germline-derived CDR1 and CDR2 are MNHEY and SVGEGT. The CDR3 sequence is 15 residues long. The CDR3 here is CASSFRAGGRDEQFF. CDR3 coding DNA: TGTGCCAGCAGTTTTAGGGCTGGCGGGAGGGATGAGCAGTTCTTC.

The V call is TRBV5-5, the J call TRBJ2-2; 15 bases are a match to TRBD2. This CDR3 has 17 amino acids. V shed 5 bases, J shed 5 bases, and the junction held 7 bases outside the gene matches. The V gene's germline CDR1 is SGHKS and CDR2 YYEKEE (reference sequence). This CDR3 reads CASRAGLAGGQTGELFF. The CDR3 region has the DNA TGTGCCAGCAGGGCCGGACTAGCGGGAGGGCAAACCGGGGAGCTGTTTTTT. Filled out from reference TRBV5-5 and TRBJ2-2, the complete variable domain reads DAGVTQSPTHLIKTRGQQVTLRCSPISGHKSVSWYQQVLGQGPQFIFQYYEKEERGRGNFPDRFSARQFPNYSSELNVNALLLGDSALYLCASRAGLAGGQTGELFFGEGSRLTVL.

The rearrangement links TRBV9 to TRBJ2-3; 8 positions match TRBD2. The CDR3 runs to 15 residues. The germline V gene encodes CDR1 SGDLS and CDR2 YYNGEE. J was trimmed by 2 bases and V by 4 bases; bases with no gene match: 6. Here the CDR3 reads CASSSRGGTTDTQYF. The DNA for the CDR3 is TGTGCCAGCAGCTCTCGGGGGGGGACCACAGATACGCAGTATTTT.

The chain has TRBV7-8 and TRBJ2-4, with 8 bases matching TRBD2. V lost 0 bases, J lost 9 bases, and 10 bases stayed unmatched. Germline V gene data show CDR1 as SGHVS and CDR2 as FQNEAQ. The CDR3 spans 16 residues. The CDR3 DNA sequence: TGTGCCAGCAGCTTAGCGGCGGGAGGAGTACTCGGCATTCAGTACTTC. It yields the protein CASSLAAGGVLGIQYF.

The chain is built from TRBV20-1 and TRBJ1-6; D gene unclear. CDR3 length: 11 amino acids. V was clipped by 4 bases and J by 7 bases, with 5 bases between them. Germline V lookup: CDR1 DFQATT, CDR2 SNEGSKA (reference sequence). The CDR3 loop reads CSATGNSPLHF. For the CDR3, the DNA is TGCAGTGCTACGGGGAATTCACCCCTCCACTTT.

The chain employs TRBV27 and TRBJ1-5; D uncertain. CDR3 length: 13 amino acids. CDR1 is MNHEY and CDR2 is SMNVEV in the germline V gene (reference sequence). V was clipped by 6 bases and J by 0 bases, with 6 bases between them. CDR3 residues: CASSFYSNQPQHF. CDR3 sequence (DNA): TGTGCCAGCAGCTTCTATAGCAATCAGCCCCAGCATTTT.

This chain uses TRBV6-4 with TRBJ2-7; D may be TRBD1 (6 bases). Germline-derived CDR1 and CDR2 are MRHNA and SNTAGT. Trimming stripped 10 bases from V and 6 bases from J, with 19 bases between. This CDR3 has 13 amino acids. Here the CDR3 reads CAIKDQGFREQYF. CDR3 coding DNA: TGTGCCATAAAAGACCAGGGGTTTCGCGAGCAGTACTTC.

The V and J genes are TRBV5-1 and TRBJ2-3; 7 bases align to TRBD2. With 1 base clipped from V and 0 bases from J, the junction kept 5 bases outside the gene matches. Germline V gives CDR1 SGHRS, CDR2 YFSETQ. The CDR3 runs 16 residues. CDR3: CASSLWGGVSTDTQYF. CDR3 sequence (DNA): TGCGCCAGCAGCTTGTGGGGGGGAGTGAGCACAGATACGCAGTATTTT.

V gene TRBV5-5 combines with J gene TRBJ1-1, with D uncertain. CDR3 size: 15 residues. The ends were cut back, 5 bases at V and 1 base at J, with 15 bases in the middle. The V gene's germline CDR1 is SGHKS and CDR2 YYEKEE (reference sequence). The CDR3 here is CASSPWRLRNTEAFF. CDR3 nucleotide sequence: TGTGCCAGCAGTCCCTGGCGACTGCGGAACACTGAAGCTTTCTTT.

The count of this clone is one. This chain joins TRBV3-1 (or the pseudogene TRBV3-2) and TRBJ2-1; 10 nucleotides align to TRBD2. CDR3 length: 15 amino acids. CDR1 is LGHDT and CDR2 is YNNKEL in the germline V gene (reference sequence). The V gene end was trimmed by 4 bases and the J gene end by 7 bases; junction bases not matched to a gene: 7. Here the CDR3 reads CASSRISGRGNEQFF. The CDR3 DNA reads as TGTGCCAGCAGCCGGATAAGCGGGAGGGGGAATGAGCAGTTCTTC.